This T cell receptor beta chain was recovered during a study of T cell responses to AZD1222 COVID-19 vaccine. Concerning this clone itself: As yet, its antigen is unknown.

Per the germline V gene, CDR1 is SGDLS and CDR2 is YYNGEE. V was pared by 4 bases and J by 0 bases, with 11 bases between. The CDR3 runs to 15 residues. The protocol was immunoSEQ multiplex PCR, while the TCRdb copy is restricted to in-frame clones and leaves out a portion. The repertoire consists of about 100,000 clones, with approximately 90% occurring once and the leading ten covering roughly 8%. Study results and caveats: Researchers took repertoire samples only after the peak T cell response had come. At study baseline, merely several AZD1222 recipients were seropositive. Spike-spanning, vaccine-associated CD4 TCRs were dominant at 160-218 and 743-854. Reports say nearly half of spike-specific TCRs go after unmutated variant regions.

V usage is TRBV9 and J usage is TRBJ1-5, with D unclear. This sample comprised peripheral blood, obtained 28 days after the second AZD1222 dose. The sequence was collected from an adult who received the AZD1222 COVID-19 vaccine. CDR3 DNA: TGTGCCAGCAGCAGAGGGCGGGGTAGCAATCAGCCCCAGCATTTT. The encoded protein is CASSRGRGSNQPQHF.